These 5 T cell receptor beta chains share one sample of origin, sequenced in a study of molecular identifiers for immune sequencing clone quantification. TCRdb passed the PCR reads through MiXCR, listing each CDR3 protein once. The sample consists of about 630,000 distinct CDR3 sequences, over 25% of them appearing once. The sequenced sample was naive CD8+ T cells from blood, with Jurkat cell RNA spiked in. The subset denotes: FACS-sorted CD8+CD4-CCR7+CD45RA+ naive T cells. Every receptor here comes from a human donor in good health. Some libraries in this study had Jurkat cell RNA spiked in.

This clonotype has a count of ten or more. The J gene is TRBJ1-1, the V gene TRBV27; D call uncertain. Germline V gene data show CDR1 as MNHEY and CDR2 as SMNVEV (reference sequence). The CDR3 totals 16 residues. Trimming took off 6 bases at V and 3 bases at J, with 20 bases between the two ends. CDR3 nucleotides: TGTGCCAGCAGCATCACCGGCAGGCGGGGAGACACTGAAGCTTTCTTT. Translating gives CASSITGRRGDTEAFF.

As for this clonotype: A read error may explain this, as a much larger clone is one base away. The CDR3 DNA follows: TGTGCCAGCACCCCTACGGGGGGGGCGGGGGGCACTGCAGCTTTCTTT. This sequence encodes CASTPTGGAGGTAAFF. The V gene is TRBV12-3 or TRBV12-4, the J gene TRBJ1-1, with D perhaps matching TRBD1 (6 bases). The CDR3 extends over 16 amino acids.

Points on this clonotype: Because the CDR3 is missing its conserved closing phenylalanine or tryptophan, this is likely a read error. The chain links TRBV7-2 to TRBJ2-7, with D possibly TRBD2 on 5 matching bases. The ends were cut back, 3 bases at V and 3 bases at J, with 12 bases in the middle. Germline CDR1 reads SGHTA; CDR2 reads FQGNSA. The CDR3 runs 14 residues. CDR3 sequence: CASSFSGPNYEQYL. The DNA of the CDR3 is TGTGCCAGCAGCTTCAGCGGACCCAACTACGAGCAGTACTTA.

The rearrangement uses TRBV19 and TRBJ2-7, with a tentative D call TRBD1 (6 bases). This CDR3 contains 15 residues. Trimming took off 1 base at V and 2 bases at J, with 12 bases between the two ends. Germline loops: CDR1 LNHDA, CDR2 SQIVND (reference sequence). CDR3 in amino acids: CASSIGAGDTYEQYF. CDR3 nucleotides: TGTGCCAGTAGTATAGGCGCAGGGGACACCTACGAGCAGTACTTC.

The chain employs TRBV12-3 or TRBV12-4 and TRBJ2-5; possibly TRBD1 or TRBD2 for D (5 bases each). The ends were cut back, 6 bases at V and 11 bases at J, with 19 bases in the middle. The CDR3 totals 13 residues. CDR3 sequence reads: CASSSLGVAPQYF. CDR3 bases: TGTGCCAGCAGCTCCTTGGGGGTCGCGCCTCAGTACTTC.